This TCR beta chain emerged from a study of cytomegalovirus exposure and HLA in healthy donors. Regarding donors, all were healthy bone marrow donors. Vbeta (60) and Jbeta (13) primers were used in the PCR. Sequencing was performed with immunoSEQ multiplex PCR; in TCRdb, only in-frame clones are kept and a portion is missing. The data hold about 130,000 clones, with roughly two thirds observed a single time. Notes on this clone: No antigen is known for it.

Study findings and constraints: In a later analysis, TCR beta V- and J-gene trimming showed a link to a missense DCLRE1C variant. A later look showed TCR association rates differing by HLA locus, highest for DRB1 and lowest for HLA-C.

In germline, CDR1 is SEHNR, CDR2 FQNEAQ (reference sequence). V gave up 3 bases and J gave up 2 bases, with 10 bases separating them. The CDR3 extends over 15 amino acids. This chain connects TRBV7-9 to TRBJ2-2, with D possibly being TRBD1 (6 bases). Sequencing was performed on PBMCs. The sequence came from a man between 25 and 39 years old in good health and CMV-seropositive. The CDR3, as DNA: TGTGCCAGCAGCTTCGGGACAATCAACACCGGGGAGCTGTTTTTT. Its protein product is CASSFGTINTGELFF.